This TCR beta chain was recovered during a study of cytomegalovirus exposure and HLA in healthy donors. A roughly 120-subject validation cohort, separate from the 666-subject first cohort, supplied the donors. Measured with immunoSEQ multiplex PCR; TCRdb has only the in-frame clones, and not every one. The table includes about 56,000 clones, roughly nine tenths detected once. With 2 bases removed from V and 2 bases from J, the gap between germline ends came to 16 bases. The V gene's germline CDR1 is SGHDN and CDR2 FVKESK. The CDR3 has 16 residues. This receptor was obtained from a man between 18 and 29 years old in good health and CMV-seronegative. The chain is built from TRBV14 and TRBJ2-7; weak D call: TRBD2 (5 bases). Sequencing was carried out using PBMCs. The CDR3 spells CASSQSQIGLPYEQYF. The CDR3 DNA reads as TGTGCCAGCAGCCAATCCCAAATCGGACTGCCCTACGAGCAGTACTTC.